This T cell receptor (beta chain) stems from a study of blood T cell repertoires in COVID-19. Study-level background: The origin of the acute and convalescent COVID-19 samples was the United States, Italy and Spain. Sources were T cells, B-cell-depleted T cells, or PBMCs; the material itself was cDNA or gDNA.

This CDR3 is 14 amino acids long. The germline CDR1 and CDR2 sequences are SGHRS and YFSETQ. Trimming removed 4 bases from V and 5 bases from J, with 15 bases in between. Authors' analysis steps: Using reference gene primer amplification, nucleated cell counts were estimated. Method: immunoSEQ multiplex PCR; TCRdb's copy keeps in-frame clones and lacks some. The V and J calls and clone size come from that table; D and trimming were worked out from the DNA. The repertoire consists of fewer than 55,000 clones, with around 83% occurring once and the leading ten covering 6.9%. The V gene is TRBV5-1, the J gene TRBJ1-2; D uncertain. The sequencing input was peripheral blood. The TCR sequence derives from a man between 65 and 85 years old with active COVID-19. The CDR3 nucleotides read TGCGCCAGCAGCCAGGACCAAGGGAGATATGGCTACACCTTC. It specifies CASSQDQGRYGYTF.